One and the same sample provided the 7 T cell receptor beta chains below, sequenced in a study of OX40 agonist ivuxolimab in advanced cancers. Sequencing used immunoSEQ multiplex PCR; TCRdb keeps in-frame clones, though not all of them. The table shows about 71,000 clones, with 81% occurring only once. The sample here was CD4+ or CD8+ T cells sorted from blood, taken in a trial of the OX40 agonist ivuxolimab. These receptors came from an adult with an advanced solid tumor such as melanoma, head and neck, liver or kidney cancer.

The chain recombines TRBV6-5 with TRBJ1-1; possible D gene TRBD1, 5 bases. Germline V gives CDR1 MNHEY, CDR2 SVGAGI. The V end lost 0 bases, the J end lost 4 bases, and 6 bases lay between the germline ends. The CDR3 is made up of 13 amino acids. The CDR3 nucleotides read TGTGCCAGCAGTTACTCTGGGGGCACTGAAGCTTTCTTT. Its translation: CASSYSGGTEAFF.

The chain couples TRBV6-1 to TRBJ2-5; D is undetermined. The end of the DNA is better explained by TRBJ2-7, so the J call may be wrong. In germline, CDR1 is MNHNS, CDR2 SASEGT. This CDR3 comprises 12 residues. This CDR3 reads CASSVEYHEQYF. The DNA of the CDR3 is TGTGCCAGCAGTGTTGAGTACCACGAGCAGTACTTC.

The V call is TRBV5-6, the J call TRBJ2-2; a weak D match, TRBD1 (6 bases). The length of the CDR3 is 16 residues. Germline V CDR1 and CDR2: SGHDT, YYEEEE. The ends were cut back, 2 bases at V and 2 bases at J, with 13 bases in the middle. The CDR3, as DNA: TGTGCCAGCAGCTTCAGGGGACACTCAAACACCGGGGAGCTGTTTTTT. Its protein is CASSFRGHSNTGELFF.

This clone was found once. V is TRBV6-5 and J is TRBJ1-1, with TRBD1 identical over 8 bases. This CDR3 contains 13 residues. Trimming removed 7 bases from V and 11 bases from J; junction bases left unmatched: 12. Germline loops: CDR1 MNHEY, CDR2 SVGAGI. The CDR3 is CASKKYDRGWAFF. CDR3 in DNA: TGTGCCAGCAAAAAATACGACAGGGGTTGGGCTTTCTTT.

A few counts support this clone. This CDR3 is CASSTPTSGPSTDTQYF. The CDR3 DNA reads as TGTGCCAGCAGCACCCCCACTAGCGGTCCTAGCACAGATACGCAGTATTTT. V usage is TRBV6-4 and J usage is TRBJ2-3, with 8 bases lining up with TRBD2. Germline CDR1 is MRHNA and CDR2 is SNTAGT. V shed 6 bases and J 0 bases; nucleotides not matched to a gene: 11. The CDR3 covers 17 residues.

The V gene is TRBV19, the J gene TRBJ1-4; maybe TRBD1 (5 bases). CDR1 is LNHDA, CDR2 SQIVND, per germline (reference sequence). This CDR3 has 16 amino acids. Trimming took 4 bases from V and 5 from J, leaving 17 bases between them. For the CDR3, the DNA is TGTGCCAGTAGTAACCAGGGTGGGGGACTAAATGAAAAACTGTTTTTT. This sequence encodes CASSNQGGGLNEKLFF.

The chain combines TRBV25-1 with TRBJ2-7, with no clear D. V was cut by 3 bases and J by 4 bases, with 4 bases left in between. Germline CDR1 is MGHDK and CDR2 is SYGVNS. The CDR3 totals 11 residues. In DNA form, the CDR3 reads TGTGCCAGCAGTGAGGGGTACGAGCAGTACTTC. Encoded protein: CASSEGYEQYF.